The 11 T cell receptor beta chains given below trace back to one sample, sequenced in a study of ipilimumab plus nivolumab after autologous stem cell transplantation (dated by TCRdb to the early 2020s). Library preparation was by the immunoSEQ multiplex PCR assay. Imported from immuneACCESS, the table was reduced by TCRdb to in-frame sequences with V and J called. These copies leave out some clones; in studies compared against another copy, an unresolved V gene accounts for under half, and the cause of the remainder is not known. The sample table contains 17,000 or so clones; only one count was recorded for about 80% of them. Roughly 10% of the sample is held by the ten biggest clonotypes. The input for sequencing was PBMCs, taken in a trial of ipilimumab plus nivolumab as post-transplant consolidation. Every receptor here comes from a male donor with diffuse large B-cell lymphoma.

The chain links TRBV2 to TRBJ2-7; no definite D call. Between the trimmed V and J ends, which lost 6 bases and 1 base, there was a span of 10 bases. Germline V gene lookup returns CDR1 SNHLY and CDR2 FYNNEI. The CDR3 has 13 residues. CDR3 DNA: TGTGCCAGCAGGGCGGTGGGGTCCTACGAGCAGTACTTC. It encodes CASRAVGSYEQYF.

In its sample, this clone was seen a few times. The chain employs TRBV6-5 and TRBJ1-2; D gene uncertain. Germline V gene data show CDR1 as MNHEY and CDR2 as SVGAGI. This CDR3 region has 12 residues. Deletions cut 5 bases from V and 2 bases from J, with 6 bases between. This CDR3 reads CASSQSNYGYTF. DNA of the CDR3: TGTGCCAGCAGTCAAAGCAACTATGGCTACACCTTC.

This clone was detected a few times. The V call is TRBV7-8, the J call TRBJ2-3; D unclear. V was cut by 0 bases and J by 5 bases, with 9 bases left in between. Germline CDR1 SGHVS, CDR2 FQNEAQ. The CDR3 is 14 amino acids. The CDR3 DNA is TGTGCCAGCAGCTTAGCCCCCTGGGGAGATACGCAGTATTTT. It yields the protein CASSLAPWGDTQYF.

The chain employs TRBV5-1 and TRBJ2-7, with no clear D. The germline V gene has CDR1 SGHRS and CDR2 YFSETQ. V was clipped by 5 bases and J by 0 bases, with 12 bases between them. The CDR3 extends over 14 amino acids. Written as DNA, the CDR3 is TGCGCCAGCAGATTCCAGCCCTACTCCTACGAGCAGTACTTC. It yields the protein CASRFQPYSYEQYF.

The chain joins TRBV7-9 to TRBJ1-6; D unresolved. Germline CDR1 reads SEHNR; CDR2 reads FQNEAQ (reference sequence). Trimming left V 2 bases short and J 10 bases short, with 9 bases between. The CDR3 spans 13 residues. The CDR3 spells CASSLLNRSPLHF. The CDR3 nucleotides read TGTGCCAGCAGCTTATTAAATAGGTCACCCCTCCACTTT.

The chain uses TRBV4-1 and TRBJ2-7, with 7 bases matching TRBD1. The CDR3 runs to 15 residues. Germline loops: CDR1 MGHRA, CDR2 YSYEKL. Trimming cost V 4 bases and J 2 bases; bases outside gene matches: 8. The CDR3 DNA follows: TGCGCCAGCAGCCCTCGGGACAGCCCTACCTACGAGCAGTACTTC. The encoded protein is CASSPRDSPTYEQYF.

Only a few counts were recorded for this clone. V gene TRBV6-6 combines with J gene TRBJ2-1; 7 positions match TRBD1. CDR3 size: 12 residues. Per germline, CDR1 MNHNY and CDR2 SVGAGI (reference sequence). V shed 6 bases and J 10 bases; nucleotides not matched to a gene: 6. The CDR3 spells CASSHDRVEQFF. Here the CDR3 DNA reads TGTGCCAGCAGCCACGACAGGGTAGAGCAGTTCTTC.

The J gene is TRBJ2-7, the V gene TRBV12-1; whether TRBD2, the table's D call, matches the DNA was not checked. TRBV12-1 is annotated as a pseudogene. The CDR3 spans 17 residues. The CDR3 sequence is CASSFGPMEGLGYEQYF. In DNA, the CDR3 is TGTGCCAGCAGCTTTGGACCCATGGAGGGTCTCGGATACGAGCAGTACTTC.

This clone was observed a handful of times. The chain links TRBV11-2 to TRBJ2-1; TRBD2 matches 7 bases. With V trimmed by 2 bases and J by 7 bases, 5 bases remained unmatched. The CDR3 totals 14 residues. Germline-derived CDR1 and CDR2 are SGHAT and FQNNGV. This CDR3 is CASSLMRGGNEQFF. The CDR3 DNA follows: TGTGCCAGCAGCTTAATGAGGGGAGGGAATGAGCAGTTCTTC.

The rearrangement joins TRBV5-4 to TRBJ2-2, with unresolved D. Germline values: CDR1 SGHNT, CDR2 YYREEE (reference sequence). Trimming pared 4 bases from V and 1 base from J, leaving 8 bases between. This CDR3 has 14 amino acids. The CDR3 here is CASSPLLNTGELFF. CDR3 nucleotides: TGTGCCAGCAGCCCCCTACTGAACACCGGGGAGCTGTTTTTT.

This chain uses TRBV6-5 with TRBJ1-1, with TRBD1 identical over 8 bases. The germline V gene has CDR1 MNHEY and CDR2 SVGAGI. The CDR3 contains 15 residues. With 6 bases clipped from V and 6 bases from J, the junction kept 12 bases outside the gene matches. As DNA, the CDR3 is TGTGCCAGCAGCCAGGGGACAGGTCGCATCCCTGAAGCTTTCTTT. Translating it yields CASSQGTGRIPEAFF.